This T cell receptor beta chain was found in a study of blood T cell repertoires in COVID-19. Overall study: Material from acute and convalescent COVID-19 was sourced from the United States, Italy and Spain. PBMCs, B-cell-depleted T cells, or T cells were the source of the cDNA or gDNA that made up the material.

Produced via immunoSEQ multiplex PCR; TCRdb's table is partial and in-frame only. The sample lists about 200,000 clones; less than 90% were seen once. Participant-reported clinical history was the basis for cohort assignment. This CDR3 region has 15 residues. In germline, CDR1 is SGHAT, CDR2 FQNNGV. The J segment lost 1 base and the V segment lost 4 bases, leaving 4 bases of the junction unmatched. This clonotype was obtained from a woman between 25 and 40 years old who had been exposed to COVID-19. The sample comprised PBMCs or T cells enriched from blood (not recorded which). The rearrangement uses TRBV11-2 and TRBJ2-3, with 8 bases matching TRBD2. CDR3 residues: CASSSPGLGTDTQYF. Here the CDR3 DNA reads TGTGCCAGCAGCTCACCGGGACTAGGCACAGATACGCAGTATTTT.